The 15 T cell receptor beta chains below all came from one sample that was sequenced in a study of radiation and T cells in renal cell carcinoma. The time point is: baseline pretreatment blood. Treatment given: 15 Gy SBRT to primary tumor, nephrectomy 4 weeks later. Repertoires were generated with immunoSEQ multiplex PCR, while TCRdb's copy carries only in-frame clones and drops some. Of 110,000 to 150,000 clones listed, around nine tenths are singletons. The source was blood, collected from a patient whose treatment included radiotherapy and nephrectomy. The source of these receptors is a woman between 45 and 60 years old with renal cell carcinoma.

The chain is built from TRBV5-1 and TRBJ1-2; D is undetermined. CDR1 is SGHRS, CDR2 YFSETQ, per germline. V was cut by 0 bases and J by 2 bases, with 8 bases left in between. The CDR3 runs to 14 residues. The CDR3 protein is CASSLAGENYGYTF. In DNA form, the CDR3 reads TGCGCCAGCAGCTTGGCCGGGGAAAACTATGGCTACACCTTC. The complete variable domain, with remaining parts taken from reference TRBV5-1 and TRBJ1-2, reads KAGVTQTPRYLIKTRGQQVTLSCSPISGHRSVSWYQQTPGQGLQFLFEYFSETQRNKGNFPGRFSGRQFSNSRSEMNVSTLELGDSALYLCASSLAGENYGYTFGSGTRLTVV.

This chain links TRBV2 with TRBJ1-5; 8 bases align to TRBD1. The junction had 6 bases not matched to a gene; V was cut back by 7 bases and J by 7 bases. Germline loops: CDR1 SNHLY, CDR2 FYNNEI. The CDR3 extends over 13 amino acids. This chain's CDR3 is CASTLDRDQPQHF. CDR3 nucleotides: TGTGCCAGCACCCTGGACAGGGACCAGCCCCAGCATTTT.

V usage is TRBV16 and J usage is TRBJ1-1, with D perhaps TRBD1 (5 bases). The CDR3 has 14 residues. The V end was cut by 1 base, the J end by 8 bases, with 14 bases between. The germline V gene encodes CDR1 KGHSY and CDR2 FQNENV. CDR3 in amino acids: CASSQLAGGTEAFF. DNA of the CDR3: TGTGCCAGCAGCCAATTGGCGGGGGGGACGGAAGCTTTCTTT.

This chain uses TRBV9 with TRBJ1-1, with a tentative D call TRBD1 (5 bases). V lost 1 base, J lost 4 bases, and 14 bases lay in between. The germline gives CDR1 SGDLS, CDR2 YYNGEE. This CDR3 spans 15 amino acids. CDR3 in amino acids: CASSVTGRVGTEAFF. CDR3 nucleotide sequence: TGTGCCAGCAGCGTAACTGGCAGGGTGGGCACTGAAGCTTTCTTT.

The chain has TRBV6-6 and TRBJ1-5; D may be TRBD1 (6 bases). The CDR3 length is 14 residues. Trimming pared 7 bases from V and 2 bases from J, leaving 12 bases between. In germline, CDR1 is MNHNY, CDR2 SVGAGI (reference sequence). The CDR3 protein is CASTAGEGNQPQHF. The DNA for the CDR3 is TGTGCCAGCACCGCAGGGGAGGGCAATCAGCCCCAGCATTTT.

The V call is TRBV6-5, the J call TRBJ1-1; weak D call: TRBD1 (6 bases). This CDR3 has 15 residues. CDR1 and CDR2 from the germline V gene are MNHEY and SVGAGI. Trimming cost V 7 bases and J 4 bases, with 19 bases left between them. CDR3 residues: CASKGTRGLATEAFF. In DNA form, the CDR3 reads TGTGCCAGCAAAGGGACACGGGGACTTGCCACTGAAGCTTTCTTT.

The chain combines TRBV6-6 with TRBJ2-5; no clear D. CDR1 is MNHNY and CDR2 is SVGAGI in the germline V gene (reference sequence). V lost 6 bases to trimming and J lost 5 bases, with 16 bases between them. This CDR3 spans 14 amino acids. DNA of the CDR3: TGTGCCAGCAGCTCCCGTCCCGCCCGGGAGACCCAGTACTTC. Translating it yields CASSSRPARETQYF.

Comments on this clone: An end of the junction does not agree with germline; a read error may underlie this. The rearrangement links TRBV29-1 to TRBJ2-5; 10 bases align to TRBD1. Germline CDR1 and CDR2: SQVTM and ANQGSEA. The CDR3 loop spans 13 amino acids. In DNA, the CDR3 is TGCAGCGTTGACGGACAGGGGGGAGAGACCCAGCACTTC. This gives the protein CSVDGQGGETQHF.

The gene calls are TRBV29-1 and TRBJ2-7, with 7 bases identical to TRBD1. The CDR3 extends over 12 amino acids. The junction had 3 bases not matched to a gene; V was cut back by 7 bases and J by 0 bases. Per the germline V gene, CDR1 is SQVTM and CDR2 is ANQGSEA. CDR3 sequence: CSAWDSSYEQYF. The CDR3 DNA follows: TGCAGCGCCTGGGACAGCTCCTACGAGCAGTACTTC.

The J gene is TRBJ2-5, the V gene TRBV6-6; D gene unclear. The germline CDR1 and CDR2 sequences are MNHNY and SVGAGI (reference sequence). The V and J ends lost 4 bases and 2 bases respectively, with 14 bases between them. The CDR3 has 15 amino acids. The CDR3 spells CASSFVGIGQETQYF. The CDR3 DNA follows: TGTGCCAGCAGTTTCGTGGGGATAGGGCAAGAGACCCAGTACTTC.

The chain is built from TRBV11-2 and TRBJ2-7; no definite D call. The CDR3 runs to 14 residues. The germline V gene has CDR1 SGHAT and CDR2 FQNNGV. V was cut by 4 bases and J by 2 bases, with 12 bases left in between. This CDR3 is CASSSPGRTYEQYF. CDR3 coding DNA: TGTGCCAGCAGCTCACCAGGTCGGACCTACGAGCAGTACTTC.

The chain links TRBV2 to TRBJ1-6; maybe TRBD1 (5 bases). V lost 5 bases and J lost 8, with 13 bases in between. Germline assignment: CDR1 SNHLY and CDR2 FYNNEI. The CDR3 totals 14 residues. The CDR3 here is CASSRGRADSPLHF. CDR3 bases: TGTGCCAGCAGTCGGGGACGGGCCGATTCACCCCTCCACTTT.

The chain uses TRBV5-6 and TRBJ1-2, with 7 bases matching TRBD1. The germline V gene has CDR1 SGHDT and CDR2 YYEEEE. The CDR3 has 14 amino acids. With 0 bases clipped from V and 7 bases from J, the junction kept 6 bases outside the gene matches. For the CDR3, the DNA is TGTGCCAGCAGCTTGGCCCTGACAGGGCTTGGCTACACCTTC. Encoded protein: CASSLALTGLGYTF. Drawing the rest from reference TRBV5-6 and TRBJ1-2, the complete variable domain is DAGVTQSPTHLIKTRGQQVTLRCSPKSGHDTVSWYQQALGQGPQFIFQYYEEEERQRGNFPDRFSGHQFPNYSSELNVNALLLGDSALYLCASSLALTGLGYTFGSGTRLTVV.

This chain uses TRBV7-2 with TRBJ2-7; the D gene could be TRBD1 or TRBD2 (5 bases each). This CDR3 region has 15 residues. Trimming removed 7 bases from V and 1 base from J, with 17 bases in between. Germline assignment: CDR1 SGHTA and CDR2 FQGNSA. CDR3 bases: TGTGCCAGCACTATTCCGGGACGATCTTCCTACGAGCAGTACTTC. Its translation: CASTIPGRSSYEQYF.

The CDR3 region has the DNA TGTGCCAGCAGCTCGGGACGCGCCTACGAGCAGTACTTC. It yields the protein CASSSGRAYEQYF. This rearrangement joins TRBV5-4 to TRBJ2-7, with D perhaps assigned TRBD1 or TRBD2 (5 bases each). The CDR3 runs to 13 residues. The germline V gene encodes CDR1 SGHNT and CDR2 YYREEE (reference sequence). V was clipped by 3 bases and J by 2 bases, with 9 bases between them. The entire variable domain, with the rest obtained from reference TRBV5-4 and TRBJ2-7, is as follows: ETGVTQSPTHLIKTRGQQVTLRCSSQSGHNTVSWYQQALGQGPQFIFQYYREEENGRGNFPPRFSGLQFPNYSSELNVNALELDDSALYLCASSSGRAYEQYFGPGTRLTVT.